This T cell receptor beta chain emerged from a study of blood T cell repertoires in COVID-19. Some clones are missing from TCRdb's copy, which holds only in-frame ones; the method was immunoSEQ multiplex PCR. Of about 200,000 clones in the sample, about 88% were seen once. This clone has just one count. The specimen sequenced was peripheral blood. This receptor was obtained from a man in his late teens or twenties with active or convalescent COVID-19.

In DNA form, the CDR3 reads TGTGCCATCAGTGAGACAGGGGGATCCTACGAGCAGTACTTC. The encoded protein is CAISETGGSYEQYF. J is TRBJ2-7 and V is TRBV10-3; 8 nucleotides line up with TRBD1. The germline V gene has CDR1 ENHRY and CDR2 SYGVKD. The V segment lost 2 bases and the J segment 1 base; nucleotides outside the gene matches: 1. The CDR3 length is 14 residues.